This entry lists 26 T cell receptor beta chains sequenced from one sample in a study of long-term antiretroviral therapy in people with HIV. At survey level, the immunoSEQ assay was run in its v3.0 version. Data came from immunoSEQ multiplex PCR; TCRdb stores just in-frame clones and leaves some out. The table includes around 19,000 clones, around 87% detected once. Sequences were derived from unsorted PBMCs, sampled roughly 2.7 years after starting antiretroviral therapy. These TCRs come from a woman aged 50 to 60 with HIV.

The chain recombines TRBV4-3 with TRBJ1-2, with D maybe TRBD1 (5 bases). Germline V CDR1 and CDR2: LGHNA, YSLEER. This CDR3 has 14 amino acids. The V end was cut by 4 bases, the J end by 7 bases, with 16 bases between. The CDR3, as DNA: TGCGCCAGCAGCCCGTTGGAAGGGGCAGGTGGCTACACCTTC. As protein: CASSPLEGAGGYTF.

Of note for this clone: Other DNA sequences from this sample encode an identical CDR3 as well. Written as DNA, the CDR3 is TGTGCCAGCAGCTTGGGGGGGACAGAAGGAAATCAGCCCCAGCATTTT. Amino acids: CASSLGGTEGNQPQHF. V is TRBV5-4 and J is TRBJ1-5, with 7 bases fitting TRBD1. Germline V gene data show CDR1 as SGHNT and CDR2 as YYREEE (reference sequence). This CDR3 has 16 residues. Losses at the gene ends were 0 bases for V and 4 bases for J; bases not matched to a gene: 7.

The V call is TRBV7-9, the J call TRBJ1-2; tentatively, D is TRBD1 (5 bases). The CDR3 runs 13 residues. The germline V and J ends were trimmed by 1 base and 6 bases, with 9 bases remaining between them. CDR1 is SEHNR, CDR2 FQNEAQ, per germline (reference sequence). CDR3 sequence reads: CASSLGLRDGYTF. For the CDR3, the DNA is TGTGCCAGCAGCTTAGGGCTCAGGGATGGCTACACCTTC.

This chain uses TRBV7-2 with TRBJ2-6; D not resolved. V lost 5 bases and J 1 base, leaving 9 bases between the germline ends. The CDR3 is 15 amino acids. In germline, CDR1 is SGHTA, CDR2 FQGNSA. The CDR3 protein is CASSPRGSGANVLTF. CDR3 DNA sequence: TGTGCCAGCAGCCCCAGAGGATCTGGGGCCAACGTCCTGACTTTC.

The chain recombines TRBV27 with TRBJ2-1; 12 bases agree with TRBD2. The CDR3 is made up of 16 amino acids. V gave up 3 bases and J gave up 7 bases; unmatched junction bases: 7. CDR1 and CDR2 from the germline V gene are MNHEY and SMNVEV (reference sequence). CDR3: CASSFILAGGANEQFF. The CDR3 DNA reads as TGTGCCAGCAGTTTCATACTAGCGGGAGGTGCAAATGAGCAGTTCTTC.

This clone was counted once. V is TRBV6-1 and J is TRBJ1-1; D unclear. The CDR3 is made up of 14 amino acids. With 1 base removed from V and 1 base from J, the gap between germline ends came to 7 bases. CDR1 and CDR2 (germline): MNHNS, SASEGT. Written as DNA, the CDR3 is TGTGCCAGCAGTGAAGTGGAGGAGAACACTGAAGCTTTCTTT. Translating it yields CASSEVEENTEAFF.

The chain couples TRBV19 to TRBJ2-6, with 10 positions matching TRBD1. Germline V CDR1 and CDR2: LNHDA, SQIVND (reference sequence). The CDR3 extends over 16 amino acids. With 5 bases clipped from V and 2 bases from J, the junction kept 3 bases outside the gene matches. The CDR3 here is CASSGGTGAGANVLTF. CDR3 sequence (DNA): TGTGCCAGTAGTGGCGGGACAGGGGCTGGGGCCAACGTCCTGACTTTC.

The chain is built from TRBV19 and TRBJ1-1, with unresolved D. V was trimmed by 5 bases and J by 0 bases, leaving 4 bases between them. CDR1 and CDR2 (germline): LNHDA, SQIVND (reference sequence). The CDR3 extends over 12 amino acids. The CDR3 bases are TGTGCCAGTAGTGAGATGAACACTGAAGCTTTCTTT. Its translation: CASSEMNTEAFF.

This clone was seen once. The V call is TRBV11-2, the J call TRBJ2-7; perhaps TRBD1 as D (6 bases). V shed 3 bases and J shed 2 bases, with 11 bases lying between them. The CDR3 length is 14 residues. Germline CDR1 is SGHAT and CDR2 is FQNNGV. CDR3 sequence (DNA): TGTGCCAGCAGCTTGGGACATCCTCCCTACGAGCAGTACTTC. Protein product: CASSLGHPPYEQYF.

The chain employs TRBV5-6 and TRBJ2-1, with TRBD1 as a possible D gene (5 bases). Deletions cut 5 bases from V and 7 bases from J, with 19 bases between. The CDR3 runs 15 residues. Germline V gene data show CDR1 as SGHDT and CDR2 as YYEEEE. The CDR3 region is CASRKGHPLGNEQFF. The CDR3 bases are TGTGCCAGCAGGAAAGGACACCCCCTGGGTAATGAGCAGTTCTTC.

CDR3 bases: TGTGCCAGTGGCAGGGACAGCATGGAGACCCAGTACTTC. This translates into CASGRDSMETQYF. The V gene is TRBV19, the J gene TRBJ2-5; TRBD1 agrees at 7 bases. Per germline, CDR1 LNHDA and CDR2 SQIVND (reference sequence). Trimming at V came to 8 bases and at J to 5 bases, leaving 8 bases not matched to a gene. This CDR3 spans 13 amino acids.

Comment on this clone: One end of the junction does not line up with germline, which may come from a read error. This rearrangement joins TRBV7-7 to TRBJ2-5, with unresolved D. This CDR3 has 13 amino acids. Germline CDR1 reads SSHAT; CDR2 reads FNYEAQ (reference sequence). The CDR3 sequence: CASSLSPQETQYF. The CDR3 DNA is TGTGCTAGCAGCTTATCGCCACAAGAGACCCAGTACTTC.

The J gene is TRBJ2-7, the V gene TRBV12-5, with 12 positions matching TRBD2. The CDR3 extends over 20 amino acids. The J segment lost 0 bases and the V segment lost 4 bases, leaving 16 bases of the junction unmatched. Germline V gives CDR1 LGHNT, CDR2 FRNRAP. This CDR3 reads CASGWGGLAGLHDDSYEQYF. In nucleotides, the CDR3 is TGTGCTAGTGGTTGGGGCGGACTAGCGGGACTACACGACGACTCCTACGAGCAGTACTTC.

The chain has TRBV28 and TRBJ2-7; 9 bases are a match to TRBD2. V shed 3 bases and J 5 bases; nucleotides not matched to a gene: 5. CDR3 size: 14 residues. Germline-derived CDR1 and CDR2 are MDHEN and SYDVKM. The DNA for the CDR3 is TGTGCCAGCAGTTTGGCTAGCGGGAAAAACGAGCAGTACTTC. Translating it yields CASSLASGKNEQYF.

CDR3 nucleotides: TGTGCCAGCAGCTTGGGGGCAGGGCGCGGCTACACCTTC. It encodes CASSLGAGRGYTF. The V gene is TRBV5-4, the J gene TRBJ1-2, with D tentatively TRBD1 (5 bases). Germline V gene sequence: CDR1 SGHNT, CDR2 YYREEE (reference sequence). The CDR3 runs 13 residues. V dropped 0 bases and J dropped 8 bases, with 11 bases sitting between them.

In this sample, this clone turned up once. The rearrangement joins TRBV2 to TRBJ2-4; TRBD2 aligns across 8 bases. This CDR3 has 19 amino acids. V shed 8 bases, J shed 1 base, and the junction held 19 bases outside the gene matches. From germline, CDR1 is SNHLY and CDR2 FYNNEI. CDR3 in DNA: TGTGCCAGCTCGAGGGCAGCGGGAGCAATTAACTGGGCCAAAAACATTCAGTACTTC. It encodes CASSRAAGAINWAKNIQYF.

CDR3 coding DNA: TGTGCCAGCAGCCCTAGCGCACAAGAGACCCAGTACTTC. Its translation is CASSPSAQETQYF. The chain joins TRBV7-2 to TRBJ2-5, with D perhaps TRBD2 (6 bases). The germline V gene has CDR1 SGHTA and CDR2 FQGNSA. The CDR3 extends over 13 amino acids. Trimming removed 5 bases at V and 2 bases at J, with 9 bases between. Supplemented by reference TRBV7-2 and TRBJ2-5, the full variable domain reads GAGVSQSPSNKVTEKGKDVELRCDPISGHTALYWYRQSLGQGLEFLIYFQGNSAPDKSGLPSDRFSAERTGGSVSTLTIQRTQQEDSAVYLCASSPSAQETQYFGPGTRLLVL.

In this sample, this clone turned up a few times. The chain carries TRBV4-1 and TRBJ1-2; weak D call: TRBD1 (5 bases). The CDR3 spans 15 residues. The V gene lost 3 bases and the J gene lost 3 bases, with 14 bases spanning the gap. Germline V gene sequence: CDR1 MGHRA, CDR2 YSYEKL. CDR3 sequence (DNA): TGCGCCAGCAGCCAGCACTCCGGGACCGACTATGGCTACACCTTC. This sequence encodes CASSQHSGTDYGYTF.

The chain carries TRBV11-2 and TRBJ2-3, with D tentatively TRBD1 or TRBD2 (5 bases each). This CDR3 comprises 16 residues. With 1 base removed from V and 6 bases from J, the gap between germline ends came to 17 bases. Germline loops: CDR1 SGHAT, CDR2 FQNNGV. The DNA for the CDR3 is TGTGCCAGCAGCTTAGGGTTCGGGGCTGCAGGGGATACGCAGTATTTT. It encodes CASSLGFGAAGDTQYF.

As DNA, the CDR3 is TGTGCCAGTAGGGACAACCTACCCGTGTGGACCGGGGAGCTGTTTTTT. It yields the protein CASRDNLPVWTGELFF. The chain combines TRBV19 with TRBJ2-2; D may be TRBD1 (5 bases). The germline gives CDR1 LNHDA, CDR2 SQIVND (reference sequence). The CDR3 has 16 amino acids. Trimming left V 6 bases short and J 5 bases short, with 19 bases between.

The CDR3 DNA follows: TGTGCCAGCAGTGCCAGGAGAGGCACAGATACGCAGTATTTT. It specifies CASSARRGTDTQYF. The chain has TRBV2 and TRBJ2-3; D is unresolved. V lost 4 bases and J lost 1, with 9 bases in between. Germline CDR1 SNHLY, CDR2 FYNNEI. This CDR3 contains 14 residues. The full variable domain, its missing parts supplied by reference TRBV2 and TRBJ2-3, is EPEVTQTPSHQVTQMGQEVILRCVPISNHLYFYWYRQILGQKVEFLVSFYNNEISEKSEIFDDQFSVERPDGSNFTLKIRSTKLEDSAMYFCASSARRGTDTQYFGPGTRLTVL.

The V gene is TRBV2, the J gene TRBJ2-5; 7 bases match TRBD1. Unmatched junction bases numbered 8, after V lost 5 bases and J lost 5 bases. The CDR3 is made up of 14 amino acids. Germline V CDR1 and CDR2: SNHLY, FYNNEI. As DNA, the CDR3 is TGTGCCAGCAGTTTGAAAAGGGGGCGGGAGACCCAGTACTTC. Amino acids: CASSLKRGRETQYF.

This clone was observed a single time. This chain connects TRBV6-1 to TRBJ2-1; 9 positions agree with TRBD1. This CDR3 is built from 15 residues. Germline CDR1 MNHNS, CDR2 SASEGT. V trimming: 8 bases; J trimming: 7 bases; junction bases outside the gene matches: 12. The CDR3 DNA is TGTGCCAGCCGAAAGGGACAGGGTGCTGGGAATGAGCAGTTCTTC. Translation gives CASRKGQGAGNEQFF.

For this clone: Here the CDR3 omits its conserved ending phenylalanine or tryptophan, so a read error is the likely source. No DNA is shown, since the ends of the CDR3 on it are uncertain; the CDR3 is the one TCRdb lists. The chain joins TRBV28 to TRBJ2-7; TRBD2, as called in the table, went unchecked against the DNA. Germline CDR1 reads MDHEN; CDR2 reads SYDVKM. The CDR3 is 12 amino acids in total, end residues counted. The CDR3 loop is CASSLSGSPHSY.

CDR3 protein: CASSEATPPGYEQYF. In DNA form, the CDR3 reads TGTGCCAGCAGTGAAGCAACCCCCCCCGGATACGAGCAGTACTTC. This chain joins TRBV6-1 and TRBJ2-7, with D uncertain. The CDR3 loop spans 15 amino acids. V lost 0 bases and J lost 4, with 13 bases in between. CDR1 MNHNS and CDR2 SASEGT come from the germline V gene.

This clone was picked up one time. The gene calls are TRBV19 and TRBJ2-7; 15 bases map to TRBD2. The CDR3 is made up of 15 amino acids. J gave up 7 bases and V 5 bases, and 6 bases lay outside the gene matches. Germline-derived CDR1 and CDR2 are LNHDA and SQIVND (reference sequence). The CDR3 protein is CASSPGTSGRIEQYF. The CDR3 nucleotides read TGTGCCAGTAGTCCTGGGACTAGCGGGAGGATTGAGCAGTACTTC.